Sequencing of this T cell receptor (beta chain) was carried out in a study of T cell changes during pregnancy in multiple sclerosis (dated by TCRdb to about 2019). At the level of the whole study: In women with multiple sclerosis, the researchers looked at how the T cell repertoire shifted as pregnancy progressed.

Regarding this clone: Its antigen remains unidentified. The sample holds no much larger clone one base away, and base qualities are not on file.

Libraries were built with the immunoSEQ multiplex PCR assay. TCRdb's version of the immuneACCESS table is confined to in-frame rearrangements and falls short of the full clone set. An unresolved V gene accounts for under half of the shortfall where checked; the remainder is of unknown origin. The sample has tens of thousands of clones on record, 90% of them singletons. The ten largest clonotypes hold about 4.5% of the sample. CDR3 length: 15 amino acids, cysteine to phenylalanine. Just CDR3 DNA is preserved here, 45 bases in frame from base 1. CDR1 and CDR2 (GTSNPN, SVGIG) derive from the germline V gene (reference sequence). V is shortened by 0 bases, J by 6 bases, and the region joining them spans 15 bases.

This receptor chain uses TRBV30 and TRBJ1-3, with TRBD1 tentatively as D gene (5 bases match). This clonotype was sampled from a female donor with multiple sclerosis, enrolled in a pregnancy study. Here the sequenced sample was CD8+ T cells from peripheral blood mononuclear cells, taken in the second trimester of pregnancy. The base sequence is TGTGCCTGGAGTGTACTGGGAGGGGAGGTAAACACCATATATTTT. Its protein product is CAWSVLGGEVNTIYF.